Sequencing of this T cell receptor beta chain was carried out in a study of blood T cells in healthy people across ages. Study-wide background: Every two T cells gave about one barcoded beta molecule via template switching.

Primers used in a second PCR of roughly 7 to 12 cycles were a sample-barcoded 5' primer and a J-beta primer mix. TCRdb ran MiXCR on the 5' RACE reads and lists one entry per CDR3 protein. Of fewer than 750,000 distinct CDR3 sequences listed, about 45% were seen once; the top ten hold roughly 24%. To note about this clonotype: One base away lies a much larger clone, so this may be a sequencing read error.

The CDR3 runs to 14 residues. Per the germline V gene, CDR1 is MNHNY and CDR2 is SVGAGI (reference sequence). The chain has TRBV6-6 and TRBJ1-2; D perhaps matches TRBD1 (5 bases). This TCR came from a man older than 75 in good health. Sequenced: blood. CDR3 in amino acids: CVSSYDTIGGGYTF. The CDR3 DNA follows: TGTGTCAGCAGTTACGACACGATTGGGGGTGGCTACACCTTC.